Below are 16 T cell receptor beta chains sequenced from a single sample in a study of blood T cell repertoires in COVID-19 (dated by TCRdb to 2018 to 2020). The library was prepared using the immunoSEQ multiplex PCR assay. TCRdb obtained this table from immuneACCESS and retained in-frame rearrangements with V and J assigned. These tables miss some clones; where compared with another copy, unresolved V genes account for less than half of the shortfall, and the remainder is unexplained. The sample table records under 300,000 clones; less than 90% of these occur just once. Of the sample, 6.2% is held by the ten largest clones. The specimen was peripheral blood. These receptors were obtained from a man in his sixties with acute or convalescent COVID-19.

The gene calls are TRBV13 and TRBJ2-2; the match to TRBD1 covers 8 bases. The CDR3 has 16 amino acids. Germline CDR1 and CDR2: PRHDT and FYEKMQ (reference sequence). Trimming at V came to 3 bases and at J to 4 bases, leaving 7 bases not matched to a gene. The CDR3 region is CASSFPTGGSTGELFF. The CDR3 DNA reads TGTGCCAGCAGCTTCCCCACAGGGGGTAGCACCGGGGAGCTGTTTTTT.

The rearrangement uses TRBV9 and TRBJ1-1; weak D call: TRBD1 (5 bases). Trimming stripped 1 base from V and 0 bases from J, with 10 bases between. The germline V gene encodes CDR1 SGDLS and CDR2 YYNGEE. CDR3 size: 15 residues. CDR3 nucleotide sequence: TGTGCCAGCAGCGTAAGGGGTGACATGAACACTGAAGCTTTCTTT. This codes for CASSVRGDMNTEAFF.

The chain couples TRBV27 to TRBJ1-5, with 11 bases that match TRBD1. Germline V gives CDR1 MNHEY, CDR2 SMNVEV (reference sequence). The V segment lost 5 bases and the J segment 7 bases; nucleotides outside the gene matches: 10. The CDR3 totals 16 residues. Written as DNA, the CDR3 is TGTGCCAGCAGTCAGGACAGGGGGCGATTCGGACAGCCCCAGCATTTT. Translating it yields CASSQDRGRFGQPQHF.

This chain joins TRBV19 and TRBJ1-1, with 8 bases identical to TRBD1. There are 13 residues in the CDR3. The junction had 3 bases not matched to a gene; V was cut back by 6 bases and J by 3 bases. Germline lookup yields CDR1 LNHDA and CDR2 SQIVND (reference sequence). For the CDR3, the DNA is TGTGCCAGTAGCAAGACAGGGGACACTGAAGCTTTCTTT. Protein sequence: CASSKTGDTEAFF.

V usage is TRBV2 and J usage is TRBJ1-3, with unresolved D. CDR1 is SNHLY and CDR2 is FYNNEI in the germline V gene. The CDR3 loop spans 13 amino acids. Trimming shortened V by 4 bases and J by 2 bases, and 6 bases separated the two germline ends. The CDR3 DNA sequence: TGTGCCAGCAGTGTCGGGGCTGGAAACACCATATATTTT. Translation gives CASSVGAGNTIYF.

The count of this clone is one. The chain carries TRBV14 and TRBJ1-2; TRBD1 might be the D (5 bases). CDR3 length: 14 residues. V was trimmed by 4 bases and J by 3 bases, leaving 12 bases between them. Germline-derived CDR1 and CDR2 are SGHDN and FVKESK. The CDR3 region is CASSPDDSYYGYTF. CDR3 nucleotides: TGTGCCAGCAGCCCGGACGACAGCTACTATGGCTACACCTTC.

V gene TRBV30 combines with J gene TRBJ2-7; 11 bases align to TRBD1. V lost 3 bases to trimming and J lost 7 bases; unmatched junction nucleotides: 14. Germline V gene lookup returns CDR1 GTSNPN and CDR2 SVGIG (reference sequence). The CDR3 runs to 16 residues. The CDR3 is CAWSPPRTGGQYEQYF. CDR3 coding DNA: TGTGCCTGGAGCCCCCCTCGGACAGGGGGCCAGTATGAGCAGTACTTC.

This sequence joins TRBV2 and TRBJ2-3; D call uncertain. The CDR3 loop spans 13 amino acids. Trimming removed 6 bases at V and 6 bases at J, with 13 bases between. Germline V gene sequence: CDR1 SNHLY, CDR2 FYNNEI. This CDR3 is CASRTTASDTQYF. In DNA, the CDR3 is TGTGCCAGCAGAACGACTGCCTCGGATACGCAGTATTTT.

Here the CDR3 reads CASSLYGQGVPLNYGYTF. The CDR3 DNA reads as TGTGCCAGCAGTTTATATGGACAGGGTGTACCCTTAAACTATGGCTACACCTTC. The J gene is TRBJ1-2, the V gene TRBV28, with 8 nucleotides matching TRBD1. The CDR3 runs to 18 residues. V shed 1 base and J 2 bases; nucleotides not matched to a gene: 12. Germline-derived CDR1 and CDR2 are MDHEN and SYDVKM.

This rearrangement joins TRBV28 to TRBJ2-4; 11 bases map to TRBD1. The V and J ends lost 4 bases and 7 bases, in that order; junction bases with no gene match: 9. This CDR3 region has 16 residues. The germline gives CDR1 MDHEN, CDR2 SYDVKM. The CDR3 here is CASSSPRRDRGNIQYF. In nucleotides, the CDR3 is TGTGCCAGCAGTTCCCCACGGCGGGACAGGGGGAACATTCAGTACTTC.

The V call is TRBV29-1, the J call TRBJ2-1; the match to TRBD1 covers 10 bases. This CDR3 spans 14 amino acids. V lost 6 bases, J lost 8 bases, and 10 bases stayed unmatched. CDR1 is SQVTM and CDR2 is ANQGSEA in the germline V gene. CDR3 nucleotides: TGCAGCGTCTACTCCGGGACAGGGGTCGATGAGCAGTTCTTC. Amino acids: CSVYSGTGVDEQFF.

The gene calls are TRBV19 and TRBJ1-5; the D gene is possibly TRBD1 (5 bases). Germline V lookup: CDR1 LNHDA, CDR2 SQIVND (reference sequence). This CDR3 spans 17 amino acids. Trimming removed 2 bases at V and 2 bases at J, with 16 bases between. DNA of the CDR3: TGTGCCAGTAGTATAACGCAGGGAGGATGGGGCAATCAGCCCCAGCATTTT. Amino acids: CASSITQGGWGNQPQHF.

V is TRBV9 and J is TRBJ1-1; perhaps TRBD1 as D (6 bases). V lost 4 bases to trimming and J lost 4 bases, with 17 bases between them. The CDR3 runs 15 residues. Germline V CDR1 and CDR2: SGDLS, YYNGEE. CDR3 sequence (DNA): TGTGCCAGCAGCCCCCCCGGTGGGGGCGGCACTGAAGCTTTCTTT. It is translated as CASSPPGGGGTEAFF.

The chain recombines TRBV30 with TRBJ2-7, with 9 bases matching TRBD2. Germline loops: CDR1 GTSNPN, CDR2 SVGIG (reference sequence). J was trimmed by 7 bases and V by 3 bases; bases with no gene match: 16. CDR3 length: 16 residues. The CDR3 DNA reads TGTGCCTGGAGAGAAACCCGAAGGGGACTAGCTAGGGAGCAGTACTTC. It codes for CAWRETRRGLAREQYF.

V gene TRBV6-1 combines with J gene TRBJ2-7; 8 bases match TRBD2. CDR3 length: 17 amino acids. CDR1 is MNHNS, CDR2 SASEGT, per germline. Trimming removed 4 bases from V and 4 bases from J; junction bases left unmatched: 15. The CDR3 coding sequence is TGTGCCAGCAGTGGTGGGTACAAGACTAGCGCAAGTTACGAGCAGTACTTC. This codes for CASSGGYKTSASYEQYF.

CDR3 residues: CATDRARAGELFF. The CDR3 bases are TGTGCCACTGACAGGGCGAGGGCCGGGGAGCTGTTTTTT. The chain is built from TRBV19 and TRBJ2-2, with 7 nucleotides matching TRBD1. The CDR3 length is 13 residues. Germline assignment: CDR1 LNHDA and CDR2 SQIVND (reference sequence). V shed 10 bases, J shed 6 bases, and the junction held 8 bases outside the gene matches.